Below, 29 T cell receptor beta chains from the same sample are listed, as sequenced in a study of blood T cell repertoires in COVID-19. Only in-frame clones appear in the TCRdb table, and some are missing; sequencing was by immunoSEQ multiplex PCR. The table records just over 250,000 clones, about 87% of them present only once. Sequenced input: peripheral blood. These receptors were obtained from a woman in her fifties or sixties with acute or convalescent COVID-19.

The CDR3, as DNA: TGTGCCAGCAGCCCCGGGGGAGGGGCCAACGTCCTGACTTTC. Amino acids: CASSPGGGANVLTF. The V and J genes are TRBV5-5 and TRBJ2-6; weak D call: TRBD2 (6 bases). Germline lookup yields CDR1 SGHKS and CDR2 YYEKEE (reference sequence). V was shortened by 4 bases and J by 4 bases, with 9 bases between the two germline ends. The CDR3 loop spans 14 amino acids.

This chain connects TRBV10-3 to TRBJ2-1, with TRBD2 identical over 15 bases. J lost 7 bases, V lost 7 bases, and 8 bases had no gene match. The length of the CDR3 is 16 residues. Germline V gene data show CDR1 as ENHRY and CDR2 as SYGVKD. The CDR3 sequence: CAITGGLAGGPNEQFF. The CDR3 DNA is TGTGCCATCACCGGAGGACTAGCGGGAGGGCCAAATGAGCAGTTCTTC.

V usage is TRBV6-4 and J usage is TRBJ1-2; TRBD1 matches 9 bases. Germline CDR1 is MRHNA and CDR2 is SNTAGT. The V and J ends lost 6 bases and 7 bases, in that order; junction bases with no gene match: 15. The CDR3 runs to 16 residues. The CDR3 spells CASRPDRGDTIGGYTF. The CDR3 DNA sequence: TGTGCCAGCAGGCCGGACAGGGGTGACACTATAGGTGGCTACACCTTC.

V and J are TRBV9 and TRBJ1-6; no clear D gene. V was clipped by 0 bases and J by 10 bases, with 17 bases between them. Germline-derived CDR1 and CDR2 are SGDLS and YYNGEE. The CDR3 has 16 amino acids. CDR3 region: CASSVGWSLVESPLHF. The CDR3 nucleotides read TGTGCCAGCAGCGTAGGATGGTCTTTAGTGGAGTCACCCCTCCACTTT.

Concerning this clone: Mismatch with germline at one junction end may stem from a read error. The chain is built from TRBV28 and TRBJ1-2, with 7 nucleotides matching TRBD1. The germline CDR1 and CDR2 sequences are MDHEN and SYDVKM. The CDR3 is made up of 11 amino acids. The CDR3 region has the DNA TGTGCCAGCAGTCTAGGACAGGAATTCTTCTTC. Its protein is CASSLGQEFFF.

The CDR3 region has the DNA TGTGCCAGCTCACCAATTGTAGGGGGCGCTTTAACTGAAGCTTTCTTT. This gives the protein CASSPIVGGALTEAFF. V is TRBV18 and J is TRBJ1-1; 7 nucleotides agree with TRBD1. J lost 5 bases, V lost 2 bases, and 11 bases had no gene match. This CDR3 region has 16 residues. CDR1 is KGHSH and CDR2 is LQKENI in the germline V gene.

The V gene is TRBV7-3, the J gene TRBJ2-2; unclear D gene. Germline V gene lookup returns CDR1 SGHTA and CDR2 FQGTGA. The CDR3 consists of 12 residues. Trimming took off 4 bases at V and 7 bases at J, with 7 bases between the two ends. CDR3 sequence reads: CASSSRGGELFF. CDR3 sequence (DNA): TGTGCCAGCAGCTCGAGAGGCGGGGAGCTGTTTTTT. The whole variable domain, remainder taken from reference TRBV7-3 and TRBJ2-2, is GAGVSQTPSNKVTEKGKYVELRCDPISGHTALYWYRQSLGQGPEFLIYFQGTGAADDSGLPNDRFFAVRPEGSVSTLKIQRTERGDSAVYLCASSSRGGELFFGEGSRLTVL.

This chain links TRBV18 with TRBJ2-3; D uncertain. The CDR3 loop spans 16 amino acids. Trimming cost V 2 bases and J 8 bases, with 20 bases left between them. CDR1 and CDR2 from the germline V gene are KGHSH and LQKENI. For the CDR3, the DNA is TGTGCCAGCTCACCAGAGGTTGTTCCCCGCTCCGGTACGCAGTATTTT. It encodes CASSPEVVPRSGTQYF.

The chain couples TRBV5-3 to TRBJ2-1; 11 bases map to TRBD2. TRBV5-3 carries the ORF label, with uncertain function. This CDR3 has 17 residues. Trimming removed 4 bases from V and 0 bases from J; junction bases left unmatched: 6. The CDR3: CARSAKLAGVSYNEQFF. The CDR3 DNA reads as TGTGCCAGAAGCGCGAAACTAGCGGGGGTCTCCTACAATGAGCAGTTCTTC.

The rearrangement links TRBV18 to TRBJ2-5, with D possibly matching TRBD1 (6 bases). Germline V lookup: CDR1 KGHSH, CDR2 LQKENI. The CDR3 totals 14 residues. V shed 2 bases and J shed 5 bases, with 12 bases lying between them. The CDR3: CASSPETGFETQYF. Here the CDR3 DNA reads TGTGCCAGCTCACCAGAAACAGGGTTTGAGACCCAGTACTTC.

This chain joins TRBV12-5 and TRBJ2-3; D unresolved. Per germline, CDR1 LGHNT and CDR2 FRNRAP. V lost 1 base and J lost 7, with 6 bases in between. This CDR3 has 12 residues. CDR3 sequence (DNA): TGTGCTAGTGGTTTGGGCGACTATACGCAGTATTTT. This translates into CASGLGDYTQYF.

V gene TRBV5-1 combines with J gene TRBJ1-1; 9 nucleotides align to TRBD1. The V gene end was trimmed by 5 bases and the J gene end by 1 base; junction bases not matched to a gene: 3. Germline CDR1 SGHRS, CDR2 YFSETQ. The CDR3 spans 14 residues. CDR3 in amino acids: CASRGTGSNTEAFF. The CDR3 region has the DNA TGCGCCAGCAGGGGGACAGGGTCGAACACTGAAGCTTTCTTT.

The J gene is TRBJ1-2, the V gene TRBV25-1; D is possibly TRBD1 (6 bases). Between the trimmed V and J ends, which lost 1 base and 4 bases, there was a span of 16 bases. CDR3 size: 16 residues. The germline V gene encodes CDR1 MGHDK and CDR2 SYGVNS. The CDR3: CASSELGQNSFYGYTF. In DNA, the CDR3 is TGTGCCAGCAGTGAATTAGGACAGAATTCTTTCTATGGCTACACCTTC.

V gene TRBV28 combines with J gene TRBJ2-5, with D possibly matching TRBD2 (6 bases). Germline V lookup: CDR1 MDHEN, CDR2 SYDVKM. Trimming left V 6 bases short and J 1 base short, with 21 bases between. This CDR3 is built from 17 residues. This chain's CDR3 is CASSHHGQGLPQETQYF. The CDR3, as DNA: TGTGCCAGCAGCCACCACGGGCAGGGACTCCCCCAAGAGACCCAGTACTTC. Variable domain in full (rest from reference TRBV28 and TRBJ2-5): DVKVTQSSRYLVKRTGEKVFLECVQDMDHENMFWYRQDPGLGLRLIYFSYDVKMKEKGDIPEGYSVSREKKERFSLILESASTNQTSMYLCASSHHGQGLPQETQYFGPGTRLLVL.

The genes are TRBV4-1 and TRBJ1-4, with 9 bases that match TRBD1. J lost 2 bases, V lost 2 bases, and 6 bases had no gene match. In germline, CDR1 is MGHRA, CDR2 YSYEKL. The CDR3 is 17 residues long. In DNA, the CDR3 is TGCGCCAGCAGCCAAAGACGGACAGGGGATACTAATGAAAAACTGTTTTTT. Amino acids: CASSQRRTGDTNEKLFF.

This clone was seen only once. The rearrangement joins TRBV7-6 to TRBJ2-6; 10 positions agree with TRBD1. The CDR3 spans 18 residues. Germline CDR1 SGHVS, CDR2 FNYEAQ. J gave up 1 base and V 0 bases, and 3 bases lay outside the gene matches. The CDR3 bases are TGTGCCAGCAGCTTAGCGACAGGGGGCGGGTCTGGGGCCAACGTCCTGACTTTC. The encoded protein is CASSLATGGGSGANVLTF.

The V call is TRBV28, the J call TRBJ1-2, with TRBD1 matching 7 bases. The CDR3 is made up of 14 amino acids. The germline V gene has CDR1 MDHEN and CDR2 SYDVKM. J was trimmed by 8 bases and V by 7 bases; bases with no gene match: 13. The CDR3 here is CASTEIRGQRGYTF. The CDR3 DNA sequence: TGTGCCAGCACCGAAATCAGGGGACAGAGGGGCTACACCTTC.

The V gene is TRBV4-3, the J gene TRBJ2-7; 10 bases line up with TRBD2. The CDR3 contains 15 residues. The junction had 6 bases not matched to a gene; V was cut back by 1 base and J by 6 bases. The germline gives CDR1 LGHNA, CDR2 YSLEER. CDR3 in amino acids: CASSQVASGRGEQYF. The CDR3, as DNA: TGCGCCAGCAGCCAAGTGGCTAGCGGGAGAGGCGAGCAGTACTTC.

This clone was counted a single time. This chain joins TRBV18 and TRBJ2-1, with 14 nucleotides matching TRBD2. Germline trimming cut 3 bases from V and 8 bases from J; bases unmatched to any gene: 3. Per germline, CDR1 KGHSH and CDR2 LQKENI. The CDR3 is 15 amino acids. Here the CDR3 DNA reads TGTGCCAGCTCACCCCGGACTAGCGGGAGGTATGAGCAGTTCTTC. Amino acids: CASSPRTSGRYEQFF.

V is TRBV9 and J is TRBJ2-1; tentative D call: TRBD2 (6 bases). Germline loops: CDR1 SGDLS, CDR2 YYNGEE. This CDR3 is built from 14 residues. V shed 0 bases and J shed 7 bases, with 11 bases lying between them. The CDR3 loop reads CASSVEWGRNEQFF. CDR3 coding DNA: TGTGCCAGCAGCGTAGAGTGGGGGAGGAATGAGCAGTTCTTC.

This rearrangement joins TRBV11-2 to TRBJ2-7, with D possibly matching TRBD1 (5 bases). Trimming removed 5 bases from V and 3 bases from J, with 17 bases in between. The CDR3 is made up of 15 amino acids. Germline loops: CDR1 SGHAT, CDR2 FQNNGV. CDR3 sequence reads: CASSRADLRVYEQYF. Written as DNA, the CDR3 is TGTGCCAGCAGCAGAGCCGACCTCAGGGTCTACGAGCAGTACTTC.

In its sample, this clone was seen once. The rearrangement uses TRBV4-2 and TRBJ1-2, with D possibly being TRBD1 (5 bases). The V and J ends lost 0 bases and 3 bases respectively, with 11 bases between them. Per germline, CDR1 LGHNA and CDR2 YNFKEQ. The CDR3 consists of 15 residues. CDR3 coding DNA: TGTGCCAGCAGCCAAGATACATGGGGGGACTATGGCTACACCTTC. As protein: CASSQDTWGDYGYTF.

This clone was seen a single time. This rearrangement joins TRBV15 to TRBJ2-7; 10 positions agree with TRBD2. The V gene end was trimmed by 0 bases and the J gene end by 3 bases; junction bases not matched to a gene: 5. CDR1 and CDR2 from the germline V gene are LNHNV and YYDKDF (reference sequence). This CDR3 has 16 amino acids. CDR3 sequence: CATSRDILAGNYEQYF. Written as DNA, the CDR3 is TGTGCCACCAGCAGAGATATACTAGCGGGAAACTACGAGCAGTACTTC.

J is TRBJ1-3 and V is TRBV6-5, with 8 bases identical to TRBD1. The CDR3 length is 16 residues. CDR1 and CDR2 (germline): MNHEY, SVGAGI. The junction had 4 bases not matched to a gene; V was cut back by 2 bases and J by 1 base. The DNA of the CDR3 is TGTGCCAGCAGTTACCGGGACAGGACATCTGGAAACACCATATATTTT. This translates into CASSYRDRTSGNTIYF.

CDR3 in amino acids: CASTRGGLAGRFGDEQFF. As DNA, the CDR3 is TGTGCCAGTACCCGCGGGGGACTAGCGGGCCGCTTTGGGGATGAGCAGTTCTTC. The chain uses TRBV19 and TRBJ2-1; 12 nucleotides match TRBD2. The CDR3 contains 18 residues. In germline, CDR1 is LNHDA, CDR2 SQIVND (reference sequence). Trimming cost V 7 bases and J 8 bases; bases outside gene matches: 18. The entire variable domain, with the rest obtained from reference TRBV19 and TRBJ2-1, is as follows: DGGITQSPKYLFRKEGQNVTLSCEQNLNHDAMYWYRQDPGQGLRLIYYSQIVNDFQKGDIAEGYSVSREKKESFPLTVTSAQKNPTAFYLCASTRGGLAGRFGDEQFFGPGTRLTVL.

This chain joins TRBV27 and TRBJ1-1; D not certain. The length of the CDR3 is 15 residues. Between the trimmed V and J ends, which lost 5 bases and 7 bases, there was a span of 20 bases. Germline V lookup: CDR1 MNHEY, CDR2 SMNVEV (reference sequence). CDR3 sequence reads: CASSRSTPFQVEAFF. The CDR3 nucleotides read TGTGCCAGCAGTAGATCCACTCCCTTCCAGGTTGAAGCTTTCTTT.

The chain is built from TRBV9 and TRBJ1-1; D gene unclear. The V end was cut by 3 bases, the J end by 5 bases, with 14 bases between. CDR1 is SGDLS, CDR2 YYNGEE, per germline. This CDR3 contains 14 residues. As DNA, the CDR3 is TGTGCCAGCAGCGCCCAGGCCTCACCGACTGAAGCTTTCTTT. The encoded protein is CASSAQASPTEAFF.

The chain combines TRBV10-3 with TRBJ1-4; D not resolved. Trimming removed 0 bases from V and 7 bases from J, with 12 bases in between. The germline V gene encodes CDR1 ENHRY and CDR2 SYGVKD. The length of the CDR3 is 15 residues. CDR3: CAISESRSDFEKLFF. CDR3 DNA sequence: TGTGCCATCAGTGAGTCTAGATCCGACTTTGAAAAACTGTTTTTT.

V is TRBV6-5 and J is TRBJ1-1, with D unresolved. This CDR3 is 13 amino acids long. The ends were cut back, 2 bases at V and 5 bases at J, with 9 bases in the middle. Per the germline V gene, CDR1 is MNHEY and CDR2 is SVGAGI. Written as DNA, the CDR3 is TGTGCCAGCAGTTACGCGGTCGGGACTGAAGCTTTCTTT. Translation: CASSYAVGTEAFF.